The source of this TCR beta chain is a study of blood T cell repertoires in COVID-19. As for the study in general: Italy, Spain and the United States were the sources of the convalescent and acute COVID-19 samples. Sample material is recorded as cDNA or gDNA derived from T cells, B-cell-depleted T cells, or PBMCs.

Germline CDR1 MNHEY, CDR2 SMNVEV (reference sequence). The CDR3 loop spans 16 amino acids. V lost 3 bases and J lost 3, with 12 bases in between. In the original processing: Scientists estimated how many nucleated cells there were by amplifying reference gene primers. Profiling relied on immunoSEQ multiplex PCR, and the TCRdb table lists in-frame clones only, not all of them. V, J and clone size reflect that table, while D and trimming were determined from the DNA. This sample has about 190,000 clones, with roughly 89% found just once. Sequencing was carried out using peripheral blood. The receptor comes from a middle-aged man with acute or convalescent COVID-19. V is TRBV27 and J is TRBJ1-6, with D tentatively TRBD1 (5 bases). CDR3: CASSLGPAFYNSPLHF. The CDR3 DNA reads as TGTGCCAGCAGTTTGGGGCCGGCTTTCTATAATTCACCCCTCCACTTT.